The source of this T cell receptor beta chain is a study of control samples from healthy donors and cancer patients. The CDR3 extends over 17 amino acids. V was trimmed by 0 bases and J by 2 bases, leaving 17 bases between them. Per germline, CDR1 SGHAT and CDR2 FQNNGV. The data were produced by immunoSEQ multiplex PCR, yet TCRdb's version contains in-frame clones alone and is incomplete. The repertoire holds tens of thousands of clones, with around 83% as singletons. The sequenced material came from PBMCs. J is TRBJ2-7 and V is TRBV11-2; tentatively, D is TRBD1 (5 bases). This clonotype was obtained from a man between 60 and 70 years old with head and neck cancer. CDR3 sequence: CASSLDGFGRAAYEQYF. In DNA form, the CDR3 reads TGTGCCAGCAGCTTAGACGGTTTTGGCAGGGCGGCCTACGAGCAGTACTTC.